The clone carrying this TCR beta chain was observed at least ten times. The data derive from a study of T cells after yellow fever vaccination. The length of the CDR3 is 12 residues. Germline values: CDR1 SGHDT, CDR2 YYEEEE. V lost 2 bases and J lost 4, with 7 bases in between. The study made its TCR cDNA through 5'RACE template switching. That step introduced a universal primer site along with UMIs. TCRdb redid the calling of the 5' RACE reads with MiXCR, one entry per CDR3 protein. The sample lists about 580,000 distinct CDR3 sequences, 17% occurring once. The sample here was PBMCs, taken roughly 5 days after the first yellow fever vaccination. The chain uses TRBV5-6 and TRBJ2-7, with D uncertain. The sequence was collected from a man between 18 and 29 years old who received the YFV17D yellow fever vaccine. The chain's CDR3 is CASSFRSYEQYV. The DNA of the CDR3 is TGTGCCAGCAGCTTCCGCTCTTACGAGCAGTACGTC.